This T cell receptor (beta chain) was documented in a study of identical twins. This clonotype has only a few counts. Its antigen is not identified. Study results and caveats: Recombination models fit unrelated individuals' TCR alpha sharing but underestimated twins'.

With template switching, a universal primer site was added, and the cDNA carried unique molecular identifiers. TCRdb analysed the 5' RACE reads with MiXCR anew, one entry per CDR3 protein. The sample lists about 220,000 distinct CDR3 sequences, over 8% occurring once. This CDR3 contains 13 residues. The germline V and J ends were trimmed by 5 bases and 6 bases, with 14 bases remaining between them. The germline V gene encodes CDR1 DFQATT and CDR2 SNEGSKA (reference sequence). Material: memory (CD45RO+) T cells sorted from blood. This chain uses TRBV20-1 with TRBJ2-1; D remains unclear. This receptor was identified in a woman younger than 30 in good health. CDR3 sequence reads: CSASHVVVNEQFF. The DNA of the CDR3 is TGCAGTGCTTCCCACGTAGTAGTCAATGAGCAGTTCTTC.